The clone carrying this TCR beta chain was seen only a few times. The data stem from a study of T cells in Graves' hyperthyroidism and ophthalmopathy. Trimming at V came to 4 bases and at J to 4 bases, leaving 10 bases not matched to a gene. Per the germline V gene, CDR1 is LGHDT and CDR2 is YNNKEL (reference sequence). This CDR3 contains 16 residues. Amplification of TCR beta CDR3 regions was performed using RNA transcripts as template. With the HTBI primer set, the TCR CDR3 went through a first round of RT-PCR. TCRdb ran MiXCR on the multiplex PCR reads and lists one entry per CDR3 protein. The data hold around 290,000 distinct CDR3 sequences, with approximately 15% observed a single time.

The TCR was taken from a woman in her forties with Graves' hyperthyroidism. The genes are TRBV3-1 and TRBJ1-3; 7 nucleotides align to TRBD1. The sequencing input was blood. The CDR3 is CASSPPGQGEGNTIYF. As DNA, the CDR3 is TGTGCCAGCAGCCCCCCAGGGCAGGGGGAAGGAAACACCATATATTTT. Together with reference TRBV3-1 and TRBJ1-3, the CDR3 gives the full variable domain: DTAVSQTPKYLVTQMGNDKSIKCEQNLGHDTMYWYKQDSKKFLKIMFSYNNKELIINETVPNRFSPKSPDKAHLNLHINSLELGDSAVYFCASSPPGQGEGNTIYFGEGSWLTVV.